Listed here are 21 T cell receptor beta chains from one sample, sequenced in a study of identical twins (dated by TCRdb to about 2016). The method behind the library was 5' RACE. TCRdb shows the sequencer as Illumina HiSeq 2000. TCRdb trimmed the raw reads at Q25, called clones with MiXCR and kept productive beta chains. Rows are unified per CDR3 protein, each entry keeping the most common DNA and genes. For this sample the table gives a few hundred thousand distinct CDR3 sequences, of which 15% to 20% were detected only once. 9% to 15% of the sample is in the top ten clones. Material: naive T cells sorted from blood. This specimen's cell subset or site label, interpreted: cells isolated with a human naive T-cell isolation kit. The receptors originated from a man in his fifties or sixties in good health.

This chain joins TRBV5-6 and TRBJ2-1, with 8 bases matching TRBD2. CDR3 size: 15 residues. CDR1 and CDR2 (germline): SGHDT, YYEEEE. V shed 0 bases, J shed 8 bases, and the junction held 7 bases outside the gene matches. The CDR3 nucleotides read TGTGCCAGCAGCTTGGTAGGACTAGCTAACTATGAGCAGTTCTTC. Translation: CASSLVGLANYEQFF.

The table lists this clonotype with many counts. In DNA form, the CDR3 reads TGTGCCAGCAGCGTTTCAAGTTCTGGGGCCAACGTCCTGACTTTC. Amino acids: CASSVSSSGANVLTF. This chain connects TRBV9 to TRBJ2-6; D remains unclear. The CDR3 covers 15 residues. Trimming stripped 2 bases from V and 1 base from J, with 7 bases between. CDR1 and CDR2 from the germline V gene are SGDLS and YYNGEE.

The chain couples TRBV6-2 or TRBV6-3 to TRBJ2-7, with D hard to call. The CDR3 totals 14 residues. In germline, CDR1 is MNHEY, CDR2 SVGEGT. Trimming removed 4 bases at V and 3 bases at J, with 13 bases between. The CDR3 sequence is CASSLVARFYEQYF. The CDR3 nucleotides read TGTGCCAGCAGTTTAGTTGCGCGGTTCTACGAGCAGTACTTC.

This clonotype showed up just a few times. This chain uses TRBV6-2 or TRBV6-3 with TRBJ1-1; D uncertain. The germline V gene has CDR1 MNHEY and CDR2 SVGEGT. The V end lost 0 bases, the J end lost 4 bases, and 12 bases lay between the germline ends. The CDR3 consists of 15 residues. The CDR3 DNA follows: TGTGCCAGCAGTTACTCCCTAAGCGGGGTCACTGAAGCTTTCTTT. This codes for CASSYSLSGVTEAFF.

This clonotype was recorded at least ten times. The chain recombines TRBV10-3 with TRBJ2-2; 8 bases fit TRBD2. The CDR3 contains 15 residues. V lost 2 bases and J lost 4; bases outside the gene matches: 3. Germline V gene data show CDR1 as ENHRY and CDR2 as SYGVKD. CDR3 bases: TGTGCCATCAGTGAGCGGGGGGGGACCACCGGGGAGCTGTTTTTT. Translation: CAISERGGTTGELFF.

This chain links TRBV6-1 with TRBJ2-7; a possible D gene is TRBD1 (6 bases). The CDR3 runs to 15 residues. The V end lost 2 bases, the J end lost 2 bases, and 13 bases lay between the germline ends. The germline V gene has CDR1 MNHNS and CDR2 SASEGT. DNA for the CDR3: TGTGCCAGCAGTGAACTCCAGGGGAGAGCCTACGAGCAGTACTTC. It encodes CASSELQGRAYEQYF.

This clonotype was detected ten times or more. The J gene is TRBJ2-1, the V gene TRBV6-1; 9 positions match TRBD1. V was clipped by 6 bases and J by 5 bases; unmatched bases: 8. In germline, CDR1 is MNHNS, CDR2 SASEGT. CDR3 size: 15 residues. In DNA, the CDR3 is TGTGCCAGCAGGATAGGACAGGGGTCCAACAATGAGCAGTTCTTC. Its protein is CASRIGQGSNNEQFF.

J is TRBJ1-2 and V is TRBV29-1; D is unclear. Germline CDR1 SQVTM, CDR2 ANQGSEA. This CDR3 region has 10 residues. With 6 bases removed from V and 2 bases from J, the gap between germline ends came to 4 bases. The CDR3 DNA follows: TGCAGCGTGGGAAACTATGGCTACACCTTC. This gives the protein CSVGNYGYTF.

CDR3 nucleotide sequence: TGTGCCAGCAGCCTACGACCGGCGATCACCGGGGAGCTGTTTTTT. This sequence encodes CASSLRPAITGELFF. The genes are TRBV6-2 or TRBV6-3 and TRBJ2-2; D gene uncertain. The germline V gene has CDR1 MNHEY and CDR2 SVGEGT. The V end was cut by 6 bases, the J end by 4 bases, with 15 bases between. This CDR3 is built from 15 residues.

A remark on this clonotype: A much larger clone differs from this one at a single base, so this may be a read error. The rearrangement links TRBV2 to TRBJ2-2; no clear D gene. There are 13 residues in the CDR3. The V gene's germline CDR1 is SNHLY and CDR2 FYNNEI. Trimming took off 5 bases at V and 0 bases at J, with 4 bases between the two ends. The CDR3 nucleotides read TGTGCCAGCAGTTTCACGAACACCGGGGAGCTGTTTTTT. Its translation is CASSFTNTGELFF.

The count of this clonotype is one. The chain joins TRBV7-2 to TRBJ2-3; maybe TRBD2 (5 bases). In germline, CDR1 is SGHTA, CDR2 FQGNSA. V dropped 5 bases and J dropped 1 base, with 19 bases sitting between them. The CDR3 consists of 17 residues. CDR3 in amino acids: CASSPGGNGIRTDTQYF. The CDR3 DNA follows: TGTGCCAGCAGCCCTGGTGGAAACGGGATTCGCACAGATACGCAGTATTTT. Based on the CDR3 plus reference TRBV7-2 and TRBJ2-3, the full variable domain is GAGVSQSPSNKVTEKGKDVELRCDPISGHTALYWYRQSLGQGLEFLIYFQGNSAPDKSGLPSDRFSAERTGGSVSTLTIQRTQQEDSAVYLCASSPGGNGIRTDTQYFGPGTRLTVL.

The chain is built from TRBV13 and TRBJ2-3; 9 bases match TRBD1. Germline V lookup: CDR1 PRHDT, CDR2 FYEKMQ (reference sequence). This CDR3 has 16 amino acids. Trimming at V came to 4 bases and at J to 3 bases, leaving 8 bases not matched to a gene. The CDR3 coding sequence is TGTGCCAGCAGCTCCCCCGGGACAGGGCCAACAGATACGCAGTATTTT. It is translated as CASSSPGTGPTDTQYF. Complete variable domain (other parts from reference TRBV13 and TRBJ2-3): AAGVIQSPRHLIKEKRETATLKCYPIPRHDTVYWYQQGPGQDPQFLISFYEKMQSDKGSIPDRFSAQQFSDYHSELNMSSLELGDSALYFCASSSPGTGPTDTQYFGPGTRLTVL.

V is TRBV5-1 and J is TRBJ2-1; D ambiguous. Germline V lookup: CDR1 SGHRS, CDR2 YFSETQ. This CDR3 is 15 amino acids long. The germline V and J ends were trimmed by 2 bases and 0 bases, with 9 bases remaining between them. The DNA for the CDR3 is TGCGCCAGCAGCTTCAACAGAGACTCCTACAATGAGCAGTTCTTC. This sequence encodes CASSFNRDSYNEQFF.

This clonotype was seen ten or more times. The J gene is TRBJ2-1, the V gene TRBV12-3 or TRBV12-4; D gene uncertain. The CDR3 covers 13 residues. V lost 1 base and J 8 bases, leaving 9 bases between the germline ends. CDR3 in amino acids: CASSLVSGDEQFF. In DNA form, the CDR3 reads TGTGCCAGCAGTTTAGTATCCGGAGATGAGCAGTTCTTC.

This clonotype was found many times. The V gene is TRBV5-1, the J gene TRBJ2-5, with TRBD1 matching 8 bases. Per germline, CDR1 SGHRS and CDR2 YFSETQ. V shed 4 bases and J 4 bases; nucleotides not matched to a gene: 9. This CDR3 spans 15 amino acids. In DNA form, the CDR3 reads TGCGCCAGCAGCCCCGGACAGGGCGTGGGAGAGACCCAGTACTTC. Encoded protein: CASSPGQGVGETQYF.

The count of this clonotype is one. V gene TRBV4-1 combines with J gene TRBJ2-6, with D possibly TRBD2 on 6 matching bases. V gave up 7 bases and J gave up 3 bases, with 10 bases separating them. This CDR3 has 14 amino acids. Germline V gene sequence: CDR1 MGHRA, CDR2 YSYEKL. CDR3 loop: CASKWGGGANVLTF. As DNA, the CDR3 is TGCGCCAGCAAGTGGGGAGGTGGGGCCAACGTCCTGACTTTC.

This clonotype was observed many times. At one boundary the junction diverges from the germline segment, which might be a read error. The chain recombines TRBV5-1 with TRBJ1-1; maybe TRBD1 (5 bases). Germline values: CDR1 SGHRS, CDR2 YFSETQ. The CDR3 sequence is 13 residues long. CDR3 region: CASSAGLNTEAFF. The CDR3 DNA is TGTGCCAGCAGCGCGGGGCTGAACACTGAAGCTTTCTTT.

This clonotype was observed at least ten times. The V gene is TRBV29-1, the J gene TRBJ2-7; D is perhaps TRBD1 or TRBD2 (5 bases each). CDR1 and CDR2 from the germline V gene are SQVTM and ANQGSEA. The CDR3 covers 18 residues. Trimming took 1 base from V and 2 from J, leaving 24 bases between them. In DNA form, the CDR3 reads TGCAGCGTTGAAGTACGTGAGGCGGGCAGGGTCCTCCCCTACGAGCAGTACTTC. This translates into CSVEVREAGRVLPYEQYF.

The chain links TRBV7-3 to TRBJ2-1; D is perhaps TRBD2 (5 bases). Germline CDR1 SGHTA, CDR2 FQGTGA. The CDR3 consists of 14 residues. The V and J ends lost 2 bases and 7 bases respectively, with 12 bases between them. The CDR3 DNA reads as TGTGCCAGCAGCTTAGCGGGTCGGAGTAATGAGCAGTTCTTC. This translates into CASSLAGRSNEQFF.

The chain employs TRBV4-3 and TRBJ2-7; D is uncertain. Trimming removed 0 bases at V and 3 bases at J, with 9 bases between. CDR3 length equals 14 residues. Germline V lookup: CDR1 LGHNA, CDR2 YSLEER. CDR3 in amino acids: CASSQDFERYEQYF. DNA for the CDR3: TGCGCCAGCAGCCAAGATTTTGAGCGCTACGAGCAGTACTTC.

The chain couples TRBV14 to TRBJ2-7, with D uncertain. Germline CDR1 reads SGHDN; CDR2 reads FVKESK. The CDR3 covers 13 residues. The V and J ends lost 1 base and 6 bases respectively, with 10 bases between them. CDR3 nucleotides: TGTGCCAGCAGCCAAGGAATCGTAGCCGAGCAGTACTTC. It specifies CASSQGIVAEQYF.